These 4 T cell receptor beta chains share one sample of origin, sequenced in a study of blood T cell repertoires in COVID-19. The repertoire was sequenced with immunoSEQ multiplex PCR; TCRdb's copy has only in-frame clones and lacks some. The sample records 250,000 to 300,000 clones, approximately 91% being singletons. The sequencing sample was made of peripheral blood. These receptors were obtained from a middle-aged woman who had recovered from COVID-19.

The J gene is TRBJ2-7, the V gene TRBV6-2 or TRBV6-3; 7 nucleotides agree with TRBD2. The length of the CDR3 is 19 residues. The germline V gene has CDR1 MNHEY and CDR2 SVGEGT. Germline trimming cut 2 bases from V and 1 base from J; bases unmatched to any gene: 17. The CDR3 sequence: CASSYPPAGRLGGSYEQYF. CDR3 nucleotides: TGTGCCAGCAGTTACCCACCAGCGGGGAGGTTGGGTGGATCCTACGAGCAGTACTTC.

The V and J genes are TRBV7-3 and TRBJ2-5, with 12 positions matching TRBD1. The germline gives CDR1 SGHTA, CDR2 FQGTGA. The CDR3 spans 14 residues. Trimming cost V 5 bases and J 5 bases; bases outside gene matches: 3. CDR3 nucleotides: TGTGCCAGCAGCGGGACAGGGGGCTCGGAGACCCAGTACTTC. It yields the protein CASSGTGGSETQYF.

As for this clone: At one of its ends the junction is not consistent with the germline gene, which may arise from a read error. The chain is built from TRBV6-5 and TRBJ2-2; a weak D match, TRBD2 (6 bases). CDR1 MNHEY and CDR2 SVGAGI come from the germline V gene. CDR3 size: 14 residues. Here the CDR3 reads CASSEGANTGELFF. The CDR3 DNA sequence: TGTGCCAGCTCGGAGGGAGCGAATACCGGGGAGCTGTTTTTT.

The chain uses TRBV27 and TRBJ2-1, with a possible D match to TRBD2 (7 bases). CDR1 and CDR2 from the germline V gene are MNHEY and SMNVEV (reference sequence). V gave up 6 bases and J gave up 3 bases, with 15 bases separating them. The CDR3 totals 15 residues. This chain's CDR3 is CASSPGGRIYNEQFF. CDR3 nucleotide sequence: TGTGCCAGCAGCCCCGGGGGGCGGATCTACAATGAGCAGTTCTTC.